The T cell receptor (beta chain) described here comes from a study of T cell responses to AZD1222 COVID-19 vaccine. Regarding the study as a whole: AZD1222 recipients seropositive at baseline numbered only six. Breadth and depth of Spike-specific TCRs rose after two AZD1222 doses. Clonal diversity was possibly underestimated, and the donors were mostly white British, with more females. Repertoires were sampled only after the peak T cell response.

This CDR3 comprises 15 residues. Trimming cost V 0 bases and J 4 bases, with 12 bases left between them. The germline V gene has CDR1 LGHNA and CDR2 YSLEER. Here immunoSEQ multiplex PCR was the method, and the copy in TCRdb shows in-frame clones only, minus some. The table records approximately 6,100 clones, 87% of them present only once. Worth noting for this clone: Its target is not known.

The receptor was isolated from an adult who received the AZD1222 COVID-19 vaccine. This chain links TRBV4-3 with TRBJ2-5, with no clear D. The starting material was peripheral blood, obtained 28 days after the second AZD1222 dose. In DNA, the CDR3 is TGCGCCAGCAGCCAAGATTATCGTCGAGGAGAGACCCAGTACTTC. Translating it yields CASSQDYRRGETQYF.